These T cell receptor beta chains were read from a single sample in a study of cytomegalovirus exposure and HLA in healthy donors. Libraries were prepared by immunoSEQ multiplex PCR; TCRdb keeps only in-frame clonotypes and omits some of them. This sample yields around 150,000 clones, of which around 90% are seen a single time; 2.5% to 3.5% belongs to the top ten. Sequencing was done on a sample of PBMCs. The receptors shown here come from a young man in good health and CMV-seronegative. Both conserved end residues are part of each CDR3. D genes are given only for firm matches. Part of the rows lack a size; the others show once, few, many or a class for expanded clones.

d_gene	len	abundance	j_gene	v_gene	CDR3aa	CDR3nt
NA	16	NA	TRBJ1-5	TRBV4-2	CASSQGGRGVGGPQHF	TGTGCCAGCAGCCAAGGGGGAAGGGGCGTGGGTGGGCCCCAGCATTTT
NA	16	NA	TRBJ1-2	TRBV5-4	CASSALGGGMENGYTF	TGTGCCAGCAGCGCCTTAGGTGGGGGCATGGAGAATGGCTACACCTTC
TRBD2	15	once	TRBJ2-2	TRBV5-1	CASSFGSREGGELFF	TGCGCCAGCAGCTTTGGATCCAGGGAGGGCGGGGAGCTGTTTTTT
NA	14	NA	TRBJ2-3	TRBV5-6	CASSPGQFTDTQYF	TGTGCCAGCAGCCCTGGACAGTTCACAGATACGCAGTATTTT
TRBD1	18	NA	TRBJ2-7	TRBV2	CASSEPRDRGAREYEQYF	TGTGCCAGCAGTGAACCTCGAGACAGGGGGGCCCGGGAGTACGAGCAGTACTTC
NA	17	NA	TRBJ2-5	TRBV4-2	CASSQRGEGDSGETQYF	TGTGCCAGCAGCCAACGAGGAGAGGGGGATAGTGGAGAGACCCAGTACTTC
TRBD2	16	NA	TRBJ2-2	TRBV9	CASSVSGTSSAGELFF	TGTGCCAGCAGCGTTTCCGGGACTAGCTCTGCCGGGGAGCTGTTTTTT
TRBD2	14	NA	TRBJ2-7	TRBV6-5	CASSVGLATYEQYF	TGTGCCAGCAGCGTCGGACTAGCCACCTACGAGCAGTACTTC
NA	15	once	TRBJ2-2	TRBV5-6	CASSAPGHNTGELFF	TGTGCCAGCAGCGCGCCGGGACATAACACCGGGGAGCTGTTTTTT
NA	10	NA	TRBJ1-1	TRBV6-1	CASHAAEAFF	TGTGCCAGCCATGCAGCTGAAGCTTTCTTT
NA	17	NA	TRBJ1-2	TRBV12-2	CASRPWRDRESNYGYTF	TGTGCAAGTCGCCCCTGGAGGGACCGAGAGTCAAACTATGGCTACACCTTC